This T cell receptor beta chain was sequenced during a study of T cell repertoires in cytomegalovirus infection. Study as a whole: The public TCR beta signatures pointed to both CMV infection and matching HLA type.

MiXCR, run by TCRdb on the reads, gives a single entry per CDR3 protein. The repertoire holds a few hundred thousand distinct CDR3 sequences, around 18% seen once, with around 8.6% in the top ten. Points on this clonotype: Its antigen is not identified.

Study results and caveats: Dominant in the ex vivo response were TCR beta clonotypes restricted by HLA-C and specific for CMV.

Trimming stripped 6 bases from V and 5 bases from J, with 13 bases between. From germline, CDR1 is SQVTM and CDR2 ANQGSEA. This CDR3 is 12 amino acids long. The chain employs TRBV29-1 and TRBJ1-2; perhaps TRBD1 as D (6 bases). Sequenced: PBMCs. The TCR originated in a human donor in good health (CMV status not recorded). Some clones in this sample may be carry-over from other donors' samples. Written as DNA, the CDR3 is TGCAGCGTGATGACAGGATCATATGGCTACACCTTC. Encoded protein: CSVMTGSYGYTF.